This paragraph covers one TCR beta chain sequence. Its antigen is not known. The validation cohort, a group of roughly 120 subjects, included the donors and was separate from the approximately 660-subject first cohort. Trimming removed 0 bases from V and 7 bases from J, with 21 bases in between. This CDR3 region has 18 residues. Germline V gives CDR1 LNHNV, CDR2 YYDKDF (reference sequence). Method: immunoSEQ multiplex PCR; TCRdb's copy keeps in-frame clones and lacks some. This repertoire shows tens of thousands of clones, around 96% found once; its top ten account for approximately 1.4%. This entry belongs to a study of cytomegalovirus exposure and HLA in healthy donors. Study-wide results and caveats: Reports indicated that the classifier achieved high specificity and sensitivity in diagnosing cytomegalovirus status. Specificity for CMV antigens was confirmed in vitro for three of the CMV-associated chains. The study designated over 150 TCR beta chains cytomegalovirus-associated.

This rearrangement joins TRBV15 to TRBJ2-2, with a tentative D call TRBD2 (6 bases). Sequenced: PBMCs. The receptor was derived from a young woman in good health and CMV-seronegative. Here the CDR3 DNA reads TGTGCCACCAGCAGAGATCCGGGACGGCTAGCGTCGGGCGGGGAGCTGTTTTTT. Amino acid sequence: CATSRDPGRLASGGELFF.